This T cell receptor beta chain stems from a study of graft-versus-host responses after intestinal transplantation. Study at large: Every recipient underwent anti-thymocyte globulin induction, then tacrolimus and steroids for roughly 3 years.

In the case of this clone: The antigen is unknown.

Regarding the study as a whole: Those patients showing graft-donor T cell macrochimerism displayed high graft-versus-host to host-versus-graft clonal ratios in allografts. Maximum circulating GvH clone levels tracked with early post-transplant HvG decreases. GvH clones occurred in recipient marrow; some first appeared in ileum or blood.

Assay: immunoSEQ multiplex PCR; the TCRdb copy retains only in-frame clones and omits some. The table records under 90,000 clones, 90% of them present only once. V was cut by 3 bases and J by 6 bases, with 11 bases left in between. CDR3 length: 14 amino acids. Germline V gene sequence: CDR1 MNHEY, CDR2 SMNVEV (reference sequence). This specimen was unstimulated CD8+ T cells sorted from spleen or lymph node cells, taken before transplant. The TCR was taken from a human donor who was the organ donor for an intestinal transplant. The chain uses TRBV27 and TRBJ2-2; maybe TRBD1 (6 bases). CDR3 sequence (DNA): TGTGCCAGCAGTTTCGCAGGGGTGGCCGGGGAGCTGTTTTTT. Translating it yields CASSFAGVAGELFF.